The clone carrying this TCR beta chain was seen just once. CDR3 size: 16 residues. Germline V gives CDR1 SEHNR, CDR2 FQNEAQ (reference sequence). V shed 5 bases, J shed 2 bases, and the junction held 10 bases outside the gene matches. The sample belongs to a study of cytomegalovirus exposure and HLA in healthy donors. Use of 60 Vbeta and 13 Jbeta primers characterized the PCR. Sequenced by immunoSEQ multiplex PCR; TCRdb stores in-frame clones only, minus some. The data show over 150,000 clones, 80% to 85% seen once. Sequencing was carried out using PBMCs. The gene calls are TRBV7-9 and TRBJ2-3; 7 bases align to TRBD2. The source is a male donor in good health and CMV-seropositive. DNA of the CDR3: TGTGCCAGCAGCCCTAGGGCGGGGGAACTCACAGATACGCAGTATTTT. Protein product: CASSPRAGELTDTQYF.